This T cell receptor (beta chain) is drawn from a study of blood T cell repertoires in COVID-19. Study as a whole: The study drew acute and convalescent COVID-19 samples from the United States, Italy and Spain. In each case, the material was cDNA or gDNA derived from T cells, B-cell-depleted T cells, or PBMCs.

Germline CDR1 SGHAT, CDR2 FQNNGV. The CDR3 spans 16 residues. The ends lost 6 bases at V and 8 bases at J; junction bases unmatched: 15. As handled by the study authors: Using reference gene primer amplification, nucleated cell counts were estimated. Repertoires were generated with immunoSEQ multiplex PCR, while TCRdb's copy carries only in-frame clones and drops some. V and J calls and clone size are copied from that table; D and trimming were computed from the DNA. The sample includes 42,000 or so clones, about 88% of them seen just once. J is TRBJ2-4 and V is TRBV11-2; 8 bases agree with TRBD1. The sequence was collected from a human donor in a cohort sampled during active COVID-19. Sequenced input: peripheral blood. The CDR3 sequence: CASSQHAGTGLDIQYF. As DNA, the CDR3 is TGTGCCAGCAGTCAACACGCCGGGACAGGCTTGGACATTCAGTACTTC.